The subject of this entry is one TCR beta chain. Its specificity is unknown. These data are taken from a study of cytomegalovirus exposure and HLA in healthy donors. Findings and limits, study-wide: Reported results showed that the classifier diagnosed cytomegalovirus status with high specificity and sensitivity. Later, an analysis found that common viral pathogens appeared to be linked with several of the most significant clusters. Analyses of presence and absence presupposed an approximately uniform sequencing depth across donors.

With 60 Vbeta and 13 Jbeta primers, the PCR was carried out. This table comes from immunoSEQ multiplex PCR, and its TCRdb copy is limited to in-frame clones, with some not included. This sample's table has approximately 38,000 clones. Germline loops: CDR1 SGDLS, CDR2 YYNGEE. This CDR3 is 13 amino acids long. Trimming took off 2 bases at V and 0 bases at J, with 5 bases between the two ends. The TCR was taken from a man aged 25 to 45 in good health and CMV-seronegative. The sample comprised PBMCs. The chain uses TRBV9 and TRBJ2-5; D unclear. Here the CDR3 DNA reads TGTGCCAGCAGCGTTCTTGACCAAGAGACCCAGTACTTC. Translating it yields CASSVLDQETQYF.